This TCR beta chain was captured in a study of tumor-infiltrating lymphocytes in primary liver carcinoma (dated by TCRdb to about 2017). The study in broad terms: Roughly five patients with histopathologically diagnosed primary liver carcinoma underwent surgical resection in China between November 2015 and early 2016. Each sample produced about 3.5 to 7.13 million productive TCRbeta reads, and read depth showed no significant difference between tissue types. The five patients had tumors of stage T1-T3 N0M0, with maximum diameters ranging from about 4.2 to 11 cm. Of the five patients, three men and two women aged 30 to 69 years, four had hepatocellular carcinoma and one had combined HCC and intrahepatic cholangiocarcinoma. Across five regions of each liver tumor, along with adjacent normal tissue and blood, the study brought together TCRbeta repertoire sequencing, expression microarrays and whole-exome sequencing. Reproducibility between technical replicate repertoires was high, with correlation coefficients above 0.95 and mean shared-clone rates approximately 0.9. A total of roughly 35 specimens from 5 patients, comprising some 25 tumor regions, 5 adjacent noncancerous liver tissues and 5 peripheral blood samples, were covered by TCRbeta repertoire sequencing.

Paper-wide results and their limitations: The top 250 clones made up a significantly larger repertoire fraction in tumors than in blood (p = 0.039). Only 4 or 5 patients were included in the study, and the authors note that the findings should be validated in a larger study. Repertoire overlap was found to be higher between tumor regions (mean roughly 36%) than between tumor-adjacent (17%) or tumor-blood (about 14%) pairs, consistent with antigen-driven expansion. Only the TCR beta chain was sequenced, so true repertoire diversity is likely underestimated because unpaired alpha chains were not captured. Bulk unsorted samples precluded comparing CD4+ and CD8+ T cell repertoires.

A word on this clonotype: The antigen it recognizes is unknown. An end of the junction differs from the germline gene, which may be a read error.

RNA from unsorted whole blood was extracted with TRIzol reagent, and germline DNA was obtained with the DNeasy Blood & Tissue kit. Patients had chronic HBV infection and were treatment-naive at sampling. Before surgery, around 4.2 milliliters of peripheral blood were collected into K2EDTA tubes. The CDR3 holds 12 amino acids from the cysteine to the phenylalanine. Of the read, only the CDR3 DNA is kept; its 36 bases are in frame from base 1. The germline V gene specifies SGHAT as CDR1 and FQNNGV as CDR2. A constant-region primer and ProtoScript II reverse transcriptase were used to reverse-transcribe TCRbeta-specific cDNA from roughly 480 ng total RNA. Construction of the TCRbeta libraries relied on three nested rounds of multiplex PCR, following a slightly modified ARM-PCR procedure. The first two PCR rounds used multiplex TRBV1-TRBV30 forward primers with a Cbeta reverse primer, each for approximately 10 cycles. A final 25-cycle PCR with Deep VentR polymerase added sample barcodes and Illumina adapters. Before sequencing, amplicons of 200-500 bp were gel-purified using a QIAquick gel extraction kit. An Illumina HiSeq 2500 was used to sequence the TCRbeta amplicons, generating 250-bp paired-end reads. The study's own analysis went as follows. To recover full CDR3 sequences, reads were quality-trimmed using Trimmomatic v0.33 and paired reads were then merged using FLASH v1.2.11. MiGEC v1.2.1b assigned V, D and J germline segments to the rearranged TCRbeta sequences. Clonotype statistics, along with Shannon-Wiener diversity indices, were calculated using VDJtools v1.0.0. Except for diversity analysis, only the 250 most abundant clonotypes of each sample were used in subsequent analyses to reduce sampling bias. TCRdb reanalyzed the raw reads on its own, using fastp at Q25 for trimming and MiXCR for clone calling, and kept in-frame beta chains. Entries that share a CDR3 protein sequence are merged under the most common genes and DNA. TCRdb, rather than the study authors, made the V and J calls. In all, the sample holds 330,000 or so distinct CDR3 sequences, and roughly two thirds of those were seen once. The top ten clonotypes cover roughly 6% of the sample.

This clonotype was sampled from a man in his forties with primary liver carcinoma and hepatitis B virus infection. The rearrangement joined TRBV11-2 to TRBJ2-1; the D gene is unclear. Sequenced: peripheral blood. In nucleotides, the sequence is TGTGCCAGCAGCTTAGTGCACAGTGAGCACTTCTTC. It translates as CASSLVHSEHFF.